The clone carrying this T cell receptor (beta chain) occurred many times. A much larger clone differs from this one at a single base, so this may be a read error. The CDR3 loop spans 14 amino acids. Germline V gene sequence: CDR1 LNHDA, CDR2 SQIVND (reference sequence). These data are taken from a study of metastatic and nonmetastatic thyroid tumors. Via MiXCR, TCRdb re-called the PCR reads. The sample contains about 20,000 clones, roughly 29% of which appear only once. Until they underwent thyroid surgery, no patient had received any treatment. Material for sequencing was blood. The receptor's source is a female donor with papillary thyroid cancer or a benign thyroid nodule (not recorded which). Some clones in this sample may be carry-over from other donors' samples. The chain links TRBV19 to TRBJ1-1; 11 nucleotides agree with TRBD1. As DNA, the CDR3 is TGTGCCAGTAGTAAGGGACAGGGGGTAACTGAAGCTTCCTTT. This codes for CASSKGQGVTEASF.